This T cell receptor beta chain was recorded in a study of blood T cell repertoires in COVID-19 (dated by TCRdb to 2020 to 2021). Looking at the study overall: Samples from collaborators originated in the United States, Italy and Spain and spanned both the acute and convalescent phases of COVID-19. The sample metadata nearly always contained a de-identified subject ID, COVID-19 status, age in years and sex. The prospective study material was composed of cDNA or gDNA derived from T cells, B-cell-depleted T cells, or PBMCs. Subjects who had been exposed to COVID-19, were actively infected with it, or had recovered from it provided the deeply sampled blood TCRbeta repertoires that made up the dataset. Where HLA class I and class II types were available, the types were taken from metadata supplied by the sample provider, not from assay-based typing. The samples were drawn from two sources: the first 160 participants of the ongoing ImmuneRACE study, and 1,000 to 1,500 subjects contributed by 6 global collaborators. The repertoires were made available in a free public database intended to serve as a resource for research on the immune response to SARS-CoV-2. The full study reports these points: The quantity of clinical and demographic metadata differed by source and by participant and was supplied without curation.

Remarks on this clone: Its cognate antigen has yet to be identified. No base-level quality is on record; no much larger clone is a single base apart.

Each collaborating institution followed its own protocols to collect whole blood in K2EDTA tubes. For TCRbeta analysis, collaborators shipped samples as frozen whole blood, isolated PBMCs, or DNA extracted from either of those sample types. TCRbeta CDR3 regions were amplified from genomic DNA using the immunoSEQ Assay, a bias-controlled multiplex PCR. The authors' pipeline ran thus. The number of nucleated cells in each sample was estimated by amplification of reference gene primers within the assay. To quantify the absolute abundance of each unique TCRbeta CDR3 rearrangement, sequence reads were collapsed and filtered. For each sample, productive Simpson clonality was calculated as the square root of Simpson's diversity index over productive rearrangements. TCRdb provides this immuneACCESS table in a form limited to in-frame rearrangements. Some clones are lacking; in checked studies, under half of them reflect an unresolved V gene, and why the rest are absent is not known. V and J calls and clone size are as listed in that table; D and trimming were resolved from the DNA. This sample holds 90,000 to 120,000 clones; 80% were observed only once. 4% to 5.5% of the sample rests with the top ten.

At the junction V is shortened by 3 bases and J by 3 bases; bases outside the gene matches: 3. Looking up the germline V gene yields CDR1 SQVTM and CDR2 ANQGSEA. The CDR3 measures 13 amino acids from cysteine to phenylalanine. The retained sequence is limited to the CDR3, 39 bases, with the frame set at the first base. This chain is built from TRBV29-1 and TRBJ2-3, with 7 bases aligning to TRBD2. Sequencing was performed on peripheral blood. This TCR derives from a man in his 70s with acute or convalescent COVID-19. The CDR3: CSVEQGGTDTQYF. The DNA sequence is as follows: TGCAGCGTTGAGCAGGGAGGGACAGATACGCAGTATTTT.